This T cell receptor beta chain was sequenced during a study of PD-1 blockade in classical Hodgkin lymphoma. The germline V gene has CDR1 SGDLS and CDR2 YYNGEE. The CDR3 length is 16 residues. Trimming left V 0 bases short and J 6 bases short, with 16 bases between. This clone is judged medium-sized. Sequencing was performed with immunoSEQ multiplex PCR; in TCRdb, only in-frame clones are kept and a portion is missing. The data hold about 40,000 clones, with about 77% observed a single time. Brentuximab vedotin exposure varied, and every patient relapsed after autologous stem cell transplantation. The sample in question was peripheral blood mononuclear cells (PBMCs), obtained at baseline. The rearrangement links TRBV9 to TRBJ2-1; no clear D. This TCR was recovered from a human donor with classical Hodgkin lymphoma. For the CDR3, the DNA is TGTGCCAGCAGCGTAGGGTCTCGCGGCTCGGTCAATGAGCAGTTCTTC. Residues: CASSVGSRGSVNEQFF.